These 12 T cell receptor beta chains came from one sample sequenced in a study of shared clonotypes between healthy human individuals. Libraries were prepared by immunoSEQ multiplex PCR; TCRdb keeps only in-frame clonotypes and omits some of them. Among some 350,000 clones, roughly 70% were seen once, and the ten largest hold 10%. The sequenced sample consisted of memory CD4+ T cells sorted from blood. Sample subset: CD45RA-negative fraction. The origin of the receptors is a man aged 25 to 40 in good health.

V is TRBV19 and J is TRBJ2-1, with TRBD2 matching over 8 bases. The CDR3 length is 15 residues. After removal of 2 bases from V and 7 bases from J, the junction contained 7 bases not matched to a gene. Looked up from germline, CDR1 is LNHDA and CDR2 is SQIVND (reference sequence). CDR3 nucleotides: TGTGCCAGTAGTATACGGGCGGGAGGATTGAATGAGCAGTTCTTC. The encoded protein is CASSIRAGGLNEQFF.

The rearrangement joins TRBV5-6 to TRBJ2-7; no clear D gene. Germline CDR1 SGHDT, CDR2 YYEEEE. The V end lost 1 base, the J end lost 2 bases, and 22 bases lay between the germline ends. The CDR3 is 18 amino acids. CDR3: CASSLFSTSDWWTYEQYF. CDR3 DNA sequence: TGTGCCAGCAGCTTGTTTAGTACCTCAGATTGGTGGACCTACGAGCAGTACTTC.

This clone was observed a single time. This rearrangement joins TRBV28 to TRBJ1-2; D possibly corresponds to TRBD1 (5 bases). This CDR3 region has 15 residues. The ends were cut back, 3 bases at V and 3 bases at J, with 14 bases in the middle. Looked up from germline, CDR1 is MDHEN and CDR2 is SYDVKM. CDR3 in amino acids: CASSFSHTGDYGYTF. CDR3 sequence (DNA): TGTGCCAGCAGTTTTTCACACACAGGAGACTATGGCTACACCTTC.

V and J are TRBV2 and TRBJ1-5; D is undetermined. Trimming pared 2 bases from V and 9 bases from J, leaving 11 bases between. The CDR3 extends over 13 amino acids. Germline loops: CDR1 SNHLY, CDR2 FYNNEI. The CDR3 coding sequence is TGTGCCAGCAGTGAACGGGAGGAAATGCCCCAGCATTTT. Amino acid sequence: CASSEREEMPQHF.

This clone has more than one count but fewer than ten. J is TRBJ1-5 and V is TRBV18; D gene ambiguous. The germline V gene encodes CDR1 KGHSH and CDR2 LQKENI. V shed 3 bases and J shed 5 bases, with 8 bases lying between them. This CDR3 is built from 13 residues. CDR3 in DNA: TGTGCCAGCTCACCGGCGACATATCAGCCCCAGCATTTT. The encoded protein is CASSPATYQPQHF.

This clone was recorded at least ten times. V gene TRBV7-9 combines with J gene TRBJ1-1, with D tentatively TRBD1 (6 bases). Germline CDR1 and CDR2: SEHNR and FQNEAQ (reference sequence). With 7 bases removed from V and 2 bases from J, the gap between germline ends came to 20 bases. The CDR3 runs 16 residues. In DNA form, the CDR3 reads TGTGCCAGCATCCCCCAAGGGATCGGGGGCAACACTGAAGCTTTCTTT. Its translation is CASIPQGIGGNTEAFF.

In DNA form, the CDR3 reads TGTGCCAGCAGCTTAGGGGGGTTAAGGGAAAAACTGTTTTTT. Its protein product is CASSLGGLREKLFF. The chain combines TRBV11-2 with TRBJ1-4; possible D gene TRBD1, 5 bases. This CDR3 contains 14 residues. V was shortened by 1 base and J by 8 bases, with 11 bases between the two germline ends. Germline V lookup: CDR1 SGHAT, CDR2 FQNNGV.

There are a few counts of this clone. The gene calls are TRBV9 and TRBJ1-1, with TRBD1 as a possible D gene (6 bases). The CDR3 totals 15 residues. V lost 1 base to trimming and J lost 4 bases, with 14 bases between them. Germline-derived CDR1 and CDR2 are SGDLS and YYNGEE. The CDR3 protein is CASSVRGSRGTEAFF. DNA for the CDR3: TGTGCCAGCAGCGTACGAGGGTCCAGGGGCACTGAAGCTTTCTTT.

The chain links TRBV27 to TRBJ1-1, with a possible D match to TRBD1 (5 bases). Germline values: CDR1 MNHEY, CDR2 SMNVEV (reference sequence). With 3 bases removed from V and 4 bases from J, the gap between germline ends came to 15 bases. This CDR3 comprises 15 residues. CDR3 protein: CASSFVGGGSTEAFF. The CDR3, as DNA: TGTGCCAGCAGTTTTGTTGGTGGGGGGAGCACTGAAGCTTTCTTT.

The J gene is TRBJ2-7, the V gene TRBV28; D is ambiguous. The V and J ends lost 5 bases and 2 bases respectively, with 4 bases between them. Germline CDR1 MDHEN, CDR2 SYDVKM. CDR3 length equals 11 residues. The DNA for the CDR3 is TGTGCCAGCAGTGCCACCTACGAGCAGTACTTC. Residues: CASSATYEQYF.

The rearrangement joins TRBV19 to TRBJ2-6, with 10 nucleotides matching TRBD2. The CDR3 extends over 20 amino acids. CDR1 is LNHDA, CDR2 SQIVND, per germline (reference sequence). The J segment lost 0 bases and the V segment lost 6 bases, leaving 14 bases of the junction unmatched. CDR3 in DNA: TGTGCCAGTAGCGAGACACATAGCGGGAGGCCCAGCTCTGGGGCCAACGTCCTGACTTTC. This sequence encodes CASSETHSGRPSSGANVLTF.

This clone turned up a few times. This chain links TRBV7-9 with TRBJ2-2; 12 positions agree with TRBD1. Losses at the gene ends were 5 bases for V and 7 bases for J; bases not matched to a gene: 5. CDR3 length: 15 residues. The V gene's germline CDR1 is SEHNR and CDR2 FQNEAQ (reference sequence). The CDR3 region has the DNA TGTGCCAGCAGCCCGGGACAGGGGGCCATCGGGGAGCTGTTTTTT. As protein: CASSPGQGAIGELFF.